This paragraph covers one TCR beta chain sequence. Its target is not known. These data come from a study of post-analysis software for immune sequencing data. Germline-derived CDR1 and CDR2 are SQVTM and ANQGSEA. The CDR3 runs 14 residues. Trimming removed 3 bases from V and 0 bases from J, with 9 bases in between. Study-wide results and limits: Controls showed significantly higher normalized Chao1 diversity than did multiple sclerosis patients. Samples from one preparation batch, clustered by F measure, grouped strongly together. Controls showed lower frequencies than patients for a few TRBV segments, and TRBV5-6, TRBV5-1 and TRBV20-1 were among these.

Incorporated into the TCR beta cDNA libraries were unique molecular identifiers, which served to reduce PCR and sequencing biases. Out of about 0.9 to 10 million T cells, about 460,000 cDNA molecules were generated. TCRdb recomputed calls from the PCR reads with MiXCR, one row per CDR3 protein. In the table there are fewer than 900,000 distinct CDR3 sequences, about half of which are singletons. Material: blood. This TCR was sampled from a girl aged 5 to 17 with multiple sclerosis. This chain uses TRBV29-1 with TRBJ1-3; tentatively, D is TRBD1 (6 bases). DNA of the CDR3: TGCAGCGTTGATCAGGGGTCCTCTGGAAACACCATATATTTT. The encoded protein is CSVDQGSSGNTIYF.